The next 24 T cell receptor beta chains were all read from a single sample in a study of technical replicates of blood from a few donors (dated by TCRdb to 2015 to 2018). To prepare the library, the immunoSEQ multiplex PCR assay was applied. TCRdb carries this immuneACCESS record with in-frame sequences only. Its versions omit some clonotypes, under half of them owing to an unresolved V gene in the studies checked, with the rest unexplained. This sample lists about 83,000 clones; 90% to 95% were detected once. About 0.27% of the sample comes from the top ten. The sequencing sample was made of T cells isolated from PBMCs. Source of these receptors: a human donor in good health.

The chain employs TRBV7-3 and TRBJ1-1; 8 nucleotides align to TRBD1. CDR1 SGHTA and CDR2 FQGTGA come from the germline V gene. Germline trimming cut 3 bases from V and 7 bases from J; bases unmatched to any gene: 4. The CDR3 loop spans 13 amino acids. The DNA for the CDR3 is TGTGCCAGCAGCTTTTTCGGACAGGGTGAAGCTTTCTTT. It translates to CASSFFGQGEAFF.

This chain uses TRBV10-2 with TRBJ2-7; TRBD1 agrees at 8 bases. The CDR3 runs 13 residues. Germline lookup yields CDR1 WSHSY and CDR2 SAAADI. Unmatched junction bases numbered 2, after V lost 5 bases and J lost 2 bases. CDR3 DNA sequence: TGCGCCAGCAGTCCGACAGGGGCCTACGAGCAGTACTTC. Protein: CASSPTGAYEQYF.

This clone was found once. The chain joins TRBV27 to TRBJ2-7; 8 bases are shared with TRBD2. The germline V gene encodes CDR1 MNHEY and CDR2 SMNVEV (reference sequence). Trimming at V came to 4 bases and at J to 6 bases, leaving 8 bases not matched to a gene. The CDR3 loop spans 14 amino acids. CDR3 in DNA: TGTGCCAGCAGTTCAAAGCGGGAGTTCTCCGAGCAGTACTTC. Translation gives CASSSKREFSEQYF.

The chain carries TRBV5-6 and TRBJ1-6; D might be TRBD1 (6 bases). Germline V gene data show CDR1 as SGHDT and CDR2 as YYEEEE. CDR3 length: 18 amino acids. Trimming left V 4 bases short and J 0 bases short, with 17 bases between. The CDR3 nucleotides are TGTGCCAGCAGCGAGGCTACAGGGATTGTCTCCTATAATTCACCCCTCCACTTT. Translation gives CASSEATGIVSYNSPLHF.

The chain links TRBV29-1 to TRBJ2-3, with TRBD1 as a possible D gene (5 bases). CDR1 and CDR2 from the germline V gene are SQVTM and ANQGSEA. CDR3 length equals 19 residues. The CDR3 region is CIKDTGQAQYFKSTDTQYF. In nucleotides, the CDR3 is TGCATCAAGGACACGGGCCAGGCACAATACTTCAAGAGCACAGATACGCAGTATTTT.

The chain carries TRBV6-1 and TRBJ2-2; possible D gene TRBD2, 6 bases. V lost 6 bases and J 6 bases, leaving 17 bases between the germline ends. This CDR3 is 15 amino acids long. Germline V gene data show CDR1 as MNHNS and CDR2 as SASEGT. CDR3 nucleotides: TGTGCCAGCAGGGACCTGGGCCGGGGGTCCGGGGAGCTGTTTTTT. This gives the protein CASRDLGRGSGELFF.

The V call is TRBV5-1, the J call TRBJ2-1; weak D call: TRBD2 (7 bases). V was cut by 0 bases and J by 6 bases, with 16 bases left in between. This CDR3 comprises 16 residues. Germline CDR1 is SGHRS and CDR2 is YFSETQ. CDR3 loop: CASSLVGGQGSNEQFF. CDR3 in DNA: TGCGCCAGCAGCTTGGTCGGGGGGCAGGGCTCCAATGAGCAGTTCTTC. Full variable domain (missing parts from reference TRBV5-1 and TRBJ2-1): KAGVTQTPRYLIKTRGQQVTLSCSPISGHRSVSWYQQTPGQGLQFLFEYFSETQRNKGNFPGRFSGRQFSNSRSEMNVSTLELGDSALYLCASSLVGGQGSNEQFFGPGTRLTVL.

CDR3 amino acids: CASSPPGGLAGSRYTDTQYF. CDR3 in DNA: TGTGCCAGCTCACCACCGGGTGGGTTGGCGGGTTCCCGATACACAGATACGCAGTATTTT. The J gene is TRBJ2-3, the V gene TRBV18; a possible D gene is TRBD2 (5 bases). V dropped 0 bases and J dropped 2 bases, with 24 bases sitting between them. This CDR3 comprises 20 residues. Germline V CDR1 and CDR2: KGHSH, LQKENI. The full variable domain, completed using reference TRBV18 and TRBJ2-3, is NAGVMQNPRHLVRRRGQEARLRCSPMKGHSHVYWYRQLPEEGLKFMVYLQKENIIDESGMPKERFSAEFPKEGPSILRIQQVVRGDSAAYFCASSPPGGLAGSRYTDTQYFGPGTRLTVL.

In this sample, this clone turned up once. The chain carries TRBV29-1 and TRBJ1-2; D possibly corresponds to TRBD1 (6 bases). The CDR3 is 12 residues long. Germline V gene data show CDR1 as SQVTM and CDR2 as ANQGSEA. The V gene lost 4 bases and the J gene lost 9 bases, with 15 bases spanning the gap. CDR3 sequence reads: CSVGFWQGSYTF. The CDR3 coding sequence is TGCAGCGTTGGATTTTGGCAGGGGAGCTACACCTTC.

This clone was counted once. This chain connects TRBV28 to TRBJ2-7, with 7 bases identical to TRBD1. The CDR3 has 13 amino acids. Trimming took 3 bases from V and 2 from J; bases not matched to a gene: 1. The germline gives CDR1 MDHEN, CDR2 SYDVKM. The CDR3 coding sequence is TGTGCCAGCAGTTTGCAGGGGGCCTACGAGCAGTACTTC. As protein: CASSLQGAYEQYF.

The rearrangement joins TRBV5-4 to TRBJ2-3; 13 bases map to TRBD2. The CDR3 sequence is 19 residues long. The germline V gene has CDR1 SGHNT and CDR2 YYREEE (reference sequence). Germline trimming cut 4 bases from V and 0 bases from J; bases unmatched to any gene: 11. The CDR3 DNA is TGTGCCAGCAGCCAGGATGAGGGACTAGCGGGATCGAGCACAGATACGCAGTATTTT. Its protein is CASSQDEGLAGSSTDTQYF.

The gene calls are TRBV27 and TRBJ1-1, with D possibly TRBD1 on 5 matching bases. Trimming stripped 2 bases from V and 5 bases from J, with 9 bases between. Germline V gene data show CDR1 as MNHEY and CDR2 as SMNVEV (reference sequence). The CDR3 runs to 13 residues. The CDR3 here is CASSLQGVTEAFF. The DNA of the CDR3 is TGTGCCAGCAGTTTACAGGGCGTAACTGAAGCTTTCTTT.

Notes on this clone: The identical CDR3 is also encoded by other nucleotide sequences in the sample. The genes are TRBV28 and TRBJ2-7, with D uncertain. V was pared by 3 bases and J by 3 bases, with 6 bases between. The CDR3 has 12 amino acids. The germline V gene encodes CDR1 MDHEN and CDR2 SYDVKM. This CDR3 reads CASSFQNYEQYF. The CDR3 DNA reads TGTGCCAGCAGTTTCCAAAACTACGAGCAGTACTTC.

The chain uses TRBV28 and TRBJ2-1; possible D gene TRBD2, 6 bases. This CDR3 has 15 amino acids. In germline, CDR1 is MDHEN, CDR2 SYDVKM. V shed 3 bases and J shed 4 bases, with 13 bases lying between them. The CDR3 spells CASSFPRSGYNEQFF. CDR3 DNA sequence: TGTGCCAGCAGTTTTCCACGGAGCGGGTACAATGAGCAGTTCTTC. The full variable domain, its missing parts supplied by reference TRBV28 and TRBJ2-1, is DVKVTQSSRYLVKRTGEKVFLECVQDMDHENMFWYRQDPGLGLRLIYFSYDVKMKEKGDIPEGYSVSREKKERFSLILESASTNQTSMYLCASSFPRSGYNEQFFGPGTRLTVL.

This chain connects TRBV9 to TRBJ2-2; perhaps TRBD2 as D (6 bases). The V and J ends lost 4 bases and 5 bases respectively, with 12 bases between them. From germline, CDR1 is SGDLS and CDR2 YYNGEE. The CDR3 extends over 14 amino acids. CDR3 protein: CASSPRGATGELFF. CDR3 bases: TGTGCCAGCAGCCCCCGCGGGGCTACCGGGGAGCTGTTTTTT.

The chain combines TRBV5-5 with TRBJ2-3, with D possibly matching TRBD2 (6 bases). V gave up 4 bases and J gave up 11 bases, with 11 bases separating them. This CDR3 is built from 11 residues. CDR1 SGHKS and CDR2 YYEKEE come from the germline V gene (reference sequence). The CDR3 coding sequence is TGTGCCAGCAGCCTCTTGGGAGGGCAGTATTTT. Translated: CASSLLGGQYF. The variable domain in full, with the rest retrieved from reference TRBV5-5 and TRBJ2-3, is DAGVTQSPTHLIKTRGQQVTLRCSPISGHKSVSWYQQVLGQGPQFIFQYYEKEERGRGNFPDRFSARQFPNYSSELNVNALLLGDSALYLCASSLLGGQYFGPGTRLTVL.

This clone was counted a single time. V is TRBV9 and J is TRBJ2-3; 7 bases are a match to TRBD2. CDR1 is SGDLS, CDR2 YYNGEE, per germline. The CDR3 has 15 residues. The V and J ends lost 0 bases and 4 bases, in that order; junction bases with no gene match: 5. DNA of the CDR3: TGTGCCAGCAGCGTAGAAAATGGGGGGGCAGATACGCAGTATTTT. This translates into CASSVENGGADTQYF.

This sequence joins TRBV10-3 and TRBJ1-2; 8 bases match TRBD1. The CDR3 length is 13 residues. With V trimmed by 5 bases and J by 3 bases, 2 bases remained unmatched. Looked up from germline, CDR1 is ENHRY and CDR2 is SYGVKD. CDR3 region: CAISTGGYYGYTF. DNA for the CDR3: TGTGCCATCAGTACAGGGGGGTACTATGGCTACACCTTC.

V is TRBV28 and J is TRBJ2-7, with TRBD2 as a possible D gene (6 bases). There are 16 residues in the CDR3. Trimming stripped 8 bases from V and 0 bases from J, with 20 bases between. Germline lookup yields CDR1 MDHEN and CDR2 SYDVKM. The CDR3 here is CASGGVWYSSSYEQYF. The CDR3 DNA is TGTGCCAGCGGCGGGGTGTGGTACAGTAGCTCCTACGAGCAGTACTTC.

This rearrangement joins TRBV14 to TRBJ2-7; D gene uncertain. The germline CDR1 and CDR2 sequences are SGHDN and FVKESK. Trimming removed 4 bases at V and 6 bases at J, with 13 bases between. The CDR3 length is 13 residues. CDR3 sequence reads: CASSPRSLGEQYF. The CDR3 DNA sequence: TGTGCCAGCAGCCCACGTAGCTTGGGCGAGCAGTACTTC.

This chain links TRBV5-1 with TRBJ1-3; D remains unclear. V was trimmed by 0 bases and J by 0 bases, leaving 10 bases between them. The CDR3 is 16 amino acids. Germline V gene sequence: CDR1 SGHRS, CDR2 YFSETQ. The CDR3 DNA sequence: TGCGCCAGCAGCTTGGTAGGCGGCTTCTCTGGAAACACCATATATTTT. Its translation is CASSLVGGFSGNTIYF.

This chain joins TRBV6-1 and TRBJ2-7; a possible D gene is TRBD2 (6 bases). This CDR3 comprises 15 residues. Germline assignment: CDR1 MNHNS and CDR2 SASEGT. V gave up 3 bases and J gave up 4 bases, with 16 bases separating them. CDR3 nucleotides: TGTGCCAGCAGTGAGATACTAGCCGGAGGATACGAGCAGTACTTC. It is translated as CASSEILAGGYEQYF.

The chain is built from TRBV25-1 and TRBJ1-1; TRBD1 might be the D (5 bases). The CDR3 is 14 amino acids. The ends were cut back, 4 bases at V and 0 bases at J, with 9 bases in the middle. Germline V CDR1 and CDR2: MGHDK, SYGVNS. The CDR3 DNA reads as TGTGCCAGCAGTGTAGACAGTATGAACACTGAAGCTTTCTTT. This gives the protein CASSVDSMNTEAFF.

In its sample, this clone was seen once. The CDR3 here is CASSYYDRVGTQYF. In DNA, the CDR3 is TGTGCCAGCAGTTACTACGACAGGGTGGGTACGCAGTATTTT. This chain connects TRBV28 to TRBJ2-3, with 7 bases that match TRBD1. With V trimmed by 4 bases and J by 8 bases, 9 bases remained unmatched. Germline values: CDR1 MDHEN, CDR2 SYDVKM. CDR3 size: 14 residues.